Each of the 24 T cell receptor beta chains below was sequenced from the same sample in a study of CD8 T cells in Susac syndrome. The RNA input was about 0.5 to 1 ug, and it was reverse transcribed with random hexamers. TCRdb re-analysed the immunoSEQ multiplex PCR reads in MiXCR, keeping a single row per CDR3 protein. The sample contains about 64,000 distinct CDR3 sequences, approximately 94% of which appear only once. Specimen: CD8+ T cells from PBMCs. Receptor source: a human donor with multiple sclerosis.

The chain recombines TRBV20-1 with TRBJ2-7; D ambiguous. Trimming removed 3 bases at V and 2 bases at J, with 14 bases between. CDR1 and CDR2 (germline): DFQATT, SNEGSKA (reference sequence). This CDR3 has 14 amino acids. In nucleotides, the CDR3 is TGCAGTGCTAGTCCGGCTGATGAAACCTACGAGCAGTACTTC. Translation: CSASPADETYEQYF.

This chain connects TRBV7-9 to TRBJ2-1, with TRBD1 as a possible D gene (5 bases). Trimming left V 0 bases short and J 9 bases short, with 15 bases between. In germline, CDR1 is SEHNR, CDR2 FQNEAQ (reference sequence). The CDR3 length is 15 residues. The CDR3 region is CASSLAWGLLGEQFF. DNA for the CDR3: TGTGCCAGCAGCTTAGCTTGGGGCCTCTTGGGTGAGCAGTTCTTC. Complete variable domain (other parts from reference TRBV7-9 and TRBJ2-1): DTGVSQNPRHKITKRGQNVTFRCDPISEHNRLYWYRQTLGQGPEFLTYFQNEAQLEKSRLLSDRFSAERPKGSFSTLEIQRTEQGDSAMYLCASSLAWGLLGEQFFGPGTRLTVL.

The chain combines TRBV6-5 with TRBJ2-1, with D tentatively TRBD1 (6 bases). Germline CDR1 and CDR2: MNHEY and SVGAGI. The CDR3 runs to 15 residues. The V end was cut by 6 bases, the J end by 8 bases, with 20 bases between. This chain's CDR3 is CASRIRDTGGHEQFF. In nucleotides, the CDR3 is TGTGCCAGCAGAATCCGGGACACGGGTGGCCATGAGCAGTTCTTC.

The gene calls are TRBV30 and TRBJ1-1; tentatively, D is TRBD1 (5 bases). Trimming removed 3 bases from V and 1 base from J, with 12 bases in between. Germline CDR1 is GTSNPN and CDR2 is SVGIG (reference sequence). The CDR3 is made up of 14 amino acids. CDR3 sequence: CAWSPGLQNTEAFF. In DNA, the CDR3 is TGTGCCTGGAGCCCGGGACTTCAGAACACTGAAGCTTTCTTT.

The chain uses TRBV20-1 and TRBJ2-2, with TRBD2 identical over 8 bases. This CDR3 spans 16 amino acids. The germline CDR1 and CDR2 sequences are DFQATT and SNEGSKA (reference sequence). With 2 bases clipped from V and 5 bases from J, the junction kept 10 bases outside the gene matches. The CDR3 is CSARIGAGGSTGELFF. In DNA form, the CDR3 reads TGCAGTGCTAGAATCGGGGCGGGAGGAAGTACCGGGGAGCTGTTTTTT.

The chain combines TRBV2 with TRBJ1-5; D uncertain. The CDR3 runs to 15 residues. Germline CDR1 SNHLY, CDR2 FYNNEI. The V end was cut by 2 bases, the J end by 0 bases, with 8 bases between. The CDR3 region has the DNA TGTGCCAGCAGTGAATTGGGAAATAGCAATCAGCCCCAGCATTTT. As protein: CASSELGNSNQPQHF. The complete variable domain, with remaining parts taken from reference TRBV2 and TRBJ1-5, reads EPEVTQTPSHQVTQMGQEVILRCVPISNHLYFYWYRQILGQKVEFLVSFYNNEISEKSEIFDDQFSVERPDGSNFTLKIRSTKLEDSAMYFCASSELGNSNQPQHFGDGTRLSIL.

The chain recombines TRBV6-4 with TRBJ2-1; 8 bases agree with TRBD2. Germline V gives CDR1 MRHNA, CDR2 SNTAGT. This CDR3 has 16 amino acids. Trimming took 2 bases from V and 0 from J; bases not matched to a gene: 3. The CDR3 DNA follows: TGTGCCAGCAGTGACGAAAGCGGGGGCTCCTACAATGAGCAGTTCTTC. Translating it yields CASSDESGGSYNEQFF.

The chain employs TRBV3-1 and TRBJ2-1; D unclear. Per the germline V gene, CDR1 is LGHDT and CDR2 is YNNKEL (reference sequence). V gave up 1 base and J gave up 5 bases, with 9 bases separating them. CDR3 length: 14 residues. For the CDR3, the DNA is TGTGCCAGCAGCCAAGGCGTGAGTAACAATGAGCAGTTCTTC. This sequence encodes CASSQGVSNNEQFF.

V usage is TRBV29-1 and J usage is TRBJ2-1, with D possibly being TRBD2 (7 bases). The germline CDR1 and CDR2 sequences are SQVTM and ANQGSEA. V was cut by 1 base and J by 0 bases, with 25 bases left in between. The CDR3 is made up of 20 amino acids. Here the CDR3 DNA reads TGCAGCGTTGAAGCCCTCAGGGGCAGGGGAGGGACTGGCTCCTACAATGAGCAGTTCTTC. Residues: CSVEALRGRGGTGSYNEQFF.

CDR3 region: CASSDAPPNYGYTF. The DNA of the CDR3 is TGTGCCAGCAGCGACGCCCCGCCTAACTATGGCTACACCTTC. The V call is TRBV9, the J call TRBJ1-2; D is undetermined. Trimming pared 3 bases from V and 0 bases from J, leaving 9 bases between. CDR1 is SGDLS, CDR2 YYNGEE, per germline. There are 14 residues in the CDR3.

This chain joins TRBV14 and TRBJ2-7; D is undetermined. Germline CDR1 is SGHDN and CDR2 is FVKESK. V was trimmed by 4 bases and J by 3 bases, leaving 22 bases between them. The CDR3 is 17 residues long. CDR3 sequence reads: CASSPRRRSDLYYEQYF. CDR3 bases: TGTGCCAGCAGCCCCCGGCGGAGATCCGACTTGTACTACGAGCAGTACTTC.

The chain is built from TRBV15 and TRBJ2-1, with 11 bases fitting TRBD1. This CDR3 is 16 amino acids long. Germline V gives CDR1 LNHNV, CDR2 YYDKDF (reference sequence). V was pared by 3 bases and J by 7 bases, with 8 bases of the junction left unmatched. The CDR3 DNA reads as TGTGCCACCAGCAGCGGGACAGGGGGAATGCGGAATGAGCAGTTCTTC. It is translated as CATSSGTGGMRNEQFF. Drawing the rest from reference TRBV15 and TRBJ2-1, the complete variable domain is DAMVIQNPRYQVTQFGKPVTLSCSQTLNHNVMYWYQQKSSQAPKLLFHYYDKDFNNEADTPDNFQSRRPNTSFCFLDIRSPGLGDTAMYLCATSSGTGGMRNEQFFGPGTRLTVL.

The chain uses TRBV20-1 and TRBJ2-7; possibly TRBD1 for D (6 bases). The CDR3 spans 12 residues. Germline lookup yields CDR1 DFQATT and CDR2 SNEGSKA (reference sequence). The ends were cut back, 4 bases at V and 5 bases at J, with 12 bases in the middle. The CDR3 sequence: CSATTGSHEQYF. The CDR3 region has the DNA TGCAGTGCTACTACAGGGTCCCACGAGCAGTACTTC.

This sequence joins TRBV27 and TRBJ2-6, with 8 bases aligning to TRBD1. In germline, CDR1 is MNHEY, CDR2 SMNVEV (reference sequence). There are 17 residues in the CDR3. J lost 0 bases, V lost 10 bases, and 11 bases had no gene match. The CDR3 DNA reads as TGTGCCATAACCGGAACAGGGGGTTCCTCTGGGGCCAACGTCCTGACTTTC. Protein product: CAITGTGGSSGANVLTF.

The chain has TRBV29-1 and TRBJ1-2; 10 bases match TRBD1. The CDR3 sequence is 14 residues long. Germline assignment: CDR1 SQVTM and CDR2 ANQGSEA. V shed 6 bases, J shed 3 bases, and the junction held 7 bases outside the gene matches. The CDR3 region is CSVLGTGDYYGYTF. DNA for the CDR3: TGCAGCGTCTTAGGGACAGGGGACTACTATGGCTACACCTTC.

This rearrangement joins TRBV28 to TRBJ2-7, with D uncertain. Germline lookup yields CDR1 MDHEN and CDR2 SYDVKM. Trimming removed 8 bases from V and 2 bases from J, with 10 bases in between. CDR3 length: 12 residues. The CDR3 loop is CASGSLTYEQYF. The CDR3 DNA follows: TGTGCCAGCGGTTCACTAACCTACGAGCAGTACTTC.

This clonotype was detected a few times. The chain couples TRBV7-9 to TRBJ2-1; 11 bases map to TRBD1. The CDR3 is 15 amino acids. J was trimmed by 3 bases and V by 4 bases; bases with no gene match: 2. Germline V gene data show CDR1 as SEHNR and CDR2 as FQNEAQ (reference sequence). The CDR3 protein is CASSSGTGGYNEQFF. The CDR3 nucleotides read TGTGCCAGCAGCTCCGGGACAGGGGGCTACAATGAGCAGTTCTTC.

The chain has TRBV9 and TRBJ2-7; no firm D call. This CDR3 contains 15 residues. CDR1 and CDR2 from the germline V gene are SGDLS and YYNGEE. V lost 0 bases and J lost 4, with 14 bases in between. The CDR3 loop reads CASSVGGAEIYEQYF. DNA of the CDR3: TGTGCCAGCAGCGTAGGGGGTGCGGAGATTTACGAGCAGTACTTC.

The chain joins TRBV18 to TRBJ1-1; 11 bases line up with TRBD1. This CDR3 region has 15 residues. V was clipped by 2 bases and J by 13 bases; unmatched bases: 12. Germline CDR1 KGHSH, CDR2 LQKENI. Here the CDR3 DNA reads TGTGCCAGCTCACCATCCCACCGGGACAGGGGGACGCTTTTCTTT. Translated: CASSPSHRDRGTLFF.

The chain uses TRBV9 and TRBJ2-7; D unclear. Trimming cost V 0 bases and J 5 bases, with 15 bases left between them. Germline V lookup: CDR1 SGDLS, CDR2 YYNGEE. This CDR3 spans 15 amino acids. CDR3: CASSVDILRSHEQYF. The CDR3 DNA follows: TGTGCCAGCAGCGTAGATATCCTTCGATCTCACGAGCAGTACTTC.

As DNA, the CDR3 is TGTGCCAGCAGCCTAAGGGTTCTAGCGGGAGGGGGCTCCTACAATGAGCAGTTCTTC. Translated, it gives CASSLRVLAGGGSYNEQFF. The chain employs TRBV3-1 and TRBJ2-1, with 12 bases identical to TRBD2. V lost 4 bases to trimming and J lost 0 bases; unmatched junction nucleotides: 10. Germline CDR1 reads LGHDT; CDR2 reads YNNKEL (reference sequence). The CDR3 is made up of 19 amino acids.

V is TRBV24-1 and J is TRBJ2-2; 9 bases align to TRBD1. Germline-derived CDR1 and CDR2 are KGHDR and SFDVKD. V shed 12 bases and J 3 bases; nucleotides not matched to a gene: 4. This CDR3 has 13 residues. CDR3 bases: TGTGCCGCACAGGGGGCGGACACCGGGGAGCTGTTTTTT. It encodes CAAQGADTGELFF.

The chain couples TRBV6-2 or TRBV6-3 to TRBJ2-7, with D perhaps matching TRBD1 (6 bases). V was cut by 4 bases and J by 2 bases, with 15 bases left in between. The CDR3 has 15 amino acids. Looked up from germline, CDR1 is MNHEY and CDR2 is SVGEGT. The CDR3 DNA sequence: TGTGCCAGCAGTTTCTTCACAGGGCCGCCCTACGAGCAGTACTTC. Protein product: CASSFFTGPPYEQYF.

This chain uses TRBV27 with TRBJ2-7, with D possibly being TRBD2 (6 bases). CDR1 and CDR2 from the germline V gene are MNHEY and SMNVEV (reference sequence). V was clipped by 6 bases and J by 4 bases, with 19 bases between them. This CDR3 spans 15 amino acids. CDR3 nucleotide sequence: TGTGCCAGCAGACCGGACCCTGGGACTGTTTACGAGCAGTACTTC. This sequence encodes CASRPDPGTVYEQYF.